The rows below give T cell receptor beta chains drawn from one sample of a study of blood T cell repertoires in COVID-19. Sequenced by immunoSEQ multiplex PCR; TCRdb stores in-frame clones only, minus some. Of around 26,000 clones listed, 75% to 90% are singletons. The sequenced sample was peripheral blood. These receptor sequences come from a woman of 80 years or more with acute or convalescent COVID-19. Both conserved end residues are part of each CDR3. D genes are given only for firm matches. Clone size is given for some rows only: seen once, a few or many times, or a class if the clone is expanded.

>-|TRBV4-1|15|TRBJ1-1|TRBD1
CASSLYNRGGTEAFF
TGCGCCAGCAGCCTTTATAACAGGGGCGGAACTGAAGCTTTCTTT
>-|TRBV11-3|14|TRBJ2-1|-
CASSLIVPGDEQFF
TGTGCCAGCAGCTTAATTGTGCCGGGAGATGAGCAGTTCTTC
>-|TRBV6-1|15|TRBJ2-7|-
CASSEVGGPTYEQYF
TGTGCCAGCAGTGAAGTGGGGGGACCAACCTACGAGCAGTACTTC
>once|TRBV9|15|TRBJ1-1|-
CASSVVDLGGTEAFF
TGTGCCAGCAGCGTAGTTGACCTCGGGGGCACTGAAGCTTTCTTT
>-|TRBV4-3|17|TRBJ2-2|TRBD2
CASSQVWAGGPTGELFF
TGCGCCAGCAGCCAAGTATGGGCGGGAGGTCCCACCGGGGAGCTGTTTTTT
>-|TRBV30|14|TRBJ2-7|-
CAWRPDSVGYEQYF
TGTGCCTGGAGGCCTGATAGCGTGGGCTACGAGCAGTACTTC
>-|TRBV3-1/TRBV3-2|20|TRBJ2-1|TRBD2
CASSRIPGLADNSSYNEQFF
TGTGCCAGCAGCCGCATCCCGGGACTAGCGGACAATAGCTCCTACAATGAGCAGTTCTTC
>-|TRBV18|14|TRBJ2-1|-
CASSPPVSYNEQFF
TGTGCCAGCTCACCACCCGTCTCCTACAATGAGCAGTTCTTC
>few|TRBV30|13|TRBJ1-5|TRBD1
CAWSDRGEQPQHF
TGTGCCTGGAGCGACAGGGGTGAACAGCCCCAGCATTTT
>-|TRBV6-8|18|TRBJ2-3|TRBD2
CASSYSKVGGSVTDTQYF
TGTGCCAGCAGTTACTCGAAGGTGGGCGGGAGCGTAACAGATACGCAGTATTTT